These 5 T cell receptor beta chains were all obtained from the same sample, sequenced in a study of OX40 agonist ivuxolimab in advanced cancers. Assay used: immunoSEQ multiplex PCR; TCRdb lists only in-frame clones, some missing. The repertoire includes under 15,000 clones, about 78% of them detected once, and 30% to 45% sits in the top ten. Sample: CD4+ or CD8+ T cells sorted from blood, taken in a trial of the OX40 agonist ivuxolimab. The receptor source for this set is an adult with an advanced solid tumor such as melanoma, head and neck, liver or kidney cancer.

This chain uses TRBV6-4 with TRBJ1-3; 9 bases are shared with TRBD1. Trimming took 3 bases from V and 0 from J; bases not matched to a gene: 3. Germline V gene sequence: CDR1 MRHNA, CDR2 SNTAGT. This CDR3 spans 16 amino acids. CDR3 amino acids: CASSEPGQGSGNTIYF. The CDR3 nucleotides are TGTGCCAGCAGTGAGCCGGGACAGGGCTCTGGAAACACCATATATTTT.

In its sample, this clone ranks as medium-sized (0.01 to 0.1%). CDR3 region: CASKGEGSTGELFF. Written as DNA, the CDR3 is TGTGCCAGCAAGGGGGAGGGTTCCACCGGGGAGCTGTTTTTT. The chain employs TRBV6-1 and TRBJ2-2; tentatively, D is TRBD2 (7 bases). Germline CDR1 and CDR2: MNHNS and SASEGT. This CDR3 is 14 amino acids long. V lost 7 bases and J lost 4, with 13 bases in between.

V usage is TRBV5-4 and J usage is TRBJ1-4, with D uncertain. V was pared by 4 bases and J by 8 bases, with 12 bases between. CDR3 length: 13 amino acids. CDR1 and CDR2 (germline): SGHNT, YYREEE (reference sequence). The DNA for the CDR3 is TGTGCCAGCAGCCTGTGGGGAGGCGAAAAACTGTTTTTT. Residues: CASSLWGGEKLFF. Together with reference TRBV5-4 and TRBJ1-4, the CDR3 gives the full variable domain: ETGVTQSPTHLIKTRGQQVTLRCSSQSGHNTVSWYQQALGQGPQFIFQYYREEENGRGNFPPRFSGLQFPNYSSELNVNALELDDSALYLCASSLWGGEKLFFGSGTQLSVL.

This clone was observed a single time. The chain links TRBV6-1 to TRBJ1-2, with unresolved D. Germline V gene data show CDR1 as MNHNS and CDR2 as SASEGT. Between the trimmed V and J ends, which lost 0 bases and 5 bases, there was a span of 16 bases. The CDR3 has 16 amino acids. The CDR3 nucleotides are TGTGCCAGCAGTGAAGCGCTTCCTAGGAATGGTTATGGCTACACCTTC. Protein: CASSEALPRNGYGYTF.

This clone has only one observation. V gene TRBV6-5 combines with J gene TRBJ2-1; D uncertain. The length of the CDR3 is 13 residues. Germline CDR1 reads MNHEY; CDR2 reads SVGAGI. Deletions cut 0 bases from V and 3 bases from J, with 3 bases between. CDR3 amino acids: CASSYSDYNEQFF. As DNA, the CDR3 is TGTGCCAGCAGTTACTCGGACTACAATGAGCAGTTCTTC.